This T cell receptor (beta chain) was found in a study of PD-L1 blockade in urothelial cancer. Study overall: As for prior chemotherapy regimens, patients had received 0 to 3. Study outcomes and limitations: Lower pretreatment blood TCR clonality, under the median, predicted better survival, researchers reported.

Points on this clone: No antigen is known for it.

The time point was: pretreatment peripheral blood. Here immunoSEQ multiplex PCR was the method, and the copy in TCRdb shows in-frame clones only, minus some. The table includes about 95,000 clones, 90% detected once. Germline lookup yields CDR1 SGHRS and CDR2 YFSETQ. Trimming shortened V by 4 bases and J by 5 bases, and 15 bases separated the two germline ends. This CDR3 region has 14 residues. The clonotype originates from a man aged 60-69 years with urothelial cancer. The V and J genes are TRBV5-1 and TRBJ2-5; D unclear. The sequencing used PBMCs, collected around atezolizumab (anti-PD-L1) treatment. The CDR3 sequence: CASSPPSASETQYF. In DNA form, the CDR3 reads TGCGCCAGCAGCCCCCCTTCTGCGAGTGAGACCCAGTACTTC.